These T cell receptor beta chains were read from a single sample in a study of cytomegalovirus exposure and HLA in healthy donors. Data came from immunoSEQ multiplex PCR; TCRdb stores just in-frame clones and leaves some out. The sample lists over 200,000 clones, 80% to 90% occurring once. Sequencing was done on a sample of PBMCs. The receptors here all came from a woman between 18 and 29 years old in good health and CMV-seronegative. CDR3s include the opening cysteine and the closing phenylalanine or tryptophan. The order of the fields is J gene, V gene, D gene, clone size, CDR3 DNA, CDR3 protein. The D gene is left open where the match is weak. Only some rows state a clone size, as once, few, many or a class for expanded clones.

j_call: TRBJ2-1; v_call: TRBV7-9; d_call: TRBD1; clone_size: NA; cdr3_nt: TGTGCCAGCAGCTTAGGGACAGGTGAGCAGTTCTTC; cdr3_aa: CASSLGTGEQFF
j_call: TRBJ2-7; v_call: TRBV5-4; d_call: TRBD2; clone_size: NA; cdr3_nt: TGTGCCAGCAGCTCGGCCCCTAGCGGGAGTAGATACGAGCAGTACTTC; cdr3_aa: CASSSAPSGSRYEQYF
j_call: TRBJ1-2; v_call: TRBV27; d_call: TRBD1; clone_size: once; cdr3_nt: TGTGCCAGCAGTTTTTCGACAGGGAACTATGGCTACACCTTC; cdr3_aa: CASSFSTGNYGYTF
j_call: TRBJ1-1; v_call: TRBV27; d_call: NA; clone_size: NA; cdr3_nt: TGTGCCAGCAGACTATACAGGGATACTGAAGCTTTCTTT; cdr3_aa: CASRLYRDTEAFF
j_call: TRBJ2-7; v_call: TRBV6-1; d_call: NA; clone_size: NA; cdr3_nt: TGTGCCAGCGGAAGGCCAGGTTGGGACGAGCAGTACTTC; cdr3_aa: CASGRPGWDEQYF
j_call: TRBJ2-5; v_call: TRBV2; d_call: TRBD2; clone_size: once; cdr3_nt: TGTGCCAGCAGTGCTAGCGGGAGGGCCCTGGAGACCCAGTACTTC; cdr3_aa: CASSASGRALETQYF
j_call: TRBJ1-5; v_call: TRBV19; d_call: NA; clone_size: NA; cdr3_nt: TGTGCCAGTACGGCAGGGCTTAGCAATCAGCCCCAGCATTTT; cdr3_aa: CASTAGLSNQPQHF
j_call: TRBJ2-7; v_call: TRBV10-1; d_call: TRBD2; clone_size: NA; cdr3_nt: TGCGCCAGCCCATTTGGCGGGAGGAGCTACGAGCAGTACTTC; cdr3_aa: CASPFGGRSYEQYF
j_call: TRBJ1-1; v_call: TRBV7-2; d_call: NA; clone_size: NA; cdr3_nt: TGTGCCAGCAGCTTATCGGTTGGGAACACTGAAGCTTTCTTT; cdr3_aa: CASSLSVGNTEAFF
j_call: TRBJ2-1; v_call: TRBV6-5; d_call: NA; clone_size: NA; cdr3_nt: TGTGCCAGCCATTTAGCGGAGGGAAACAATGAGCAGTTCTTC; cdr3_aa: CASHLAEGNNEQFF
j_call: TRBJ2-5; v_call: TRBV4-1; d_call: TRBD2; clone_size: NA; cdr3_nt: TGCGCCAGCAGCCACTCTGGAGCGGGAGGGGAGACCCAGTACTTC; cdr3_aa: CASSHSGAGGETQYF
j_call: TRBJ2-5; v_call: TRBV5-1; d_call: NA; clone_size: NA; cdr3_nt: TGCGCCAGCAGCTTGACAGGTCTGGAGACCCAGTACTTC; cdr3_aa: CASSLTGLETQYF
j_call: TRBJ2-1; v_call: TRBV11-3; d_call: NA; clone_size: NA; cdr3_nt: TGTGCCAGCAGCCCCCGGGACATTGACAATGAGCAGTTCTTC; cdr3_aa: CASSPRDIDNEQFF
j_call: TRBJ2-1; v_call: TRBV6-5; d_call: TRBD1; clone_size: NA; cdr3_nt: TGTGCCAGCAGTCCATCCGGGACAGGTAATGAGCAGTTCTTC; cdr3_aa: CASSPSGTGNEQFF
j_call: TRBJ2-1; v_call: TRBV6-4; d_call: TRBD2; clone_size: NA; cdr3_nt: TGTGCCAGCAGTGTAAAATGGTTAGCGGGAGTCAATGAGCAGTTCTTC; cdr3_aa: CASSVKWLAGVNEQFF
j_call: TRBJ1-2; v_call: TRBV10-2; d_call: NA; clone_size: NA; cdr3_nt: TGCGCCAGCAGTGATGGAGGAACGGGGAGTGACTATGGCTACACCTTC; cdr3_aa: CASSDGGTGSDYGYTF
j_call: TRBJ2-7; v_call: TRBV28; d_call: NA; clone_size: NA; cdr3_nt: TGTGCCAGCAGTTTGAAAGGGGGATTC; cdr3_aa: CASSLKGGF
j_call: TRBJ2-7; v_call: TRBV27; d_call: TRBD2; clone_size: NA; cdr3_nt: TGTGCCAGCAGAAAAGGCCCTAGCGGGAGCCCCTACGAGCAGTACTTC; cdr3_aa: CASRKGPSGSPYEQYF
j_call: TRBJ2-1; v_call: TRBV7-2; d_call: TRBD2; clone_size: NA; cdr3_nt: TGTGCCAGCAGCTTAACGTCTAGCGGACCTTACAATGAGCAGTTCTTC; cdr3_aa: CASSLTSSGPYNEQFF
j_call: TRBJ2-1; v_call: TRBV4-1; d_call: NA; clone_size: once; cdr3_nt: TGCGCCAGCAGCCAAGTAGCACTAGCAAAGCGGAATGAGCAGTTCTTC; cdr3_aa: CASSQVALAKRNEQFF
j_call: TRBJ2-7; v_call: TRBV14; d_call: NA; clone_size: once; cdr3_nt: TGTGCCAGCAGCCAAGAAAATGTAAGAGGAAAACGTACCTACGAGCAGTACTTC; cdr3_aa: CASSQENVRGKRTYEQYF
j_call: TRBJ2-6; v_call: TRBV15; d_call: TRBD1; clone_size: once; cdr3_nt: TGTGCCACCAGCAGAGATTTTACAGGGGCTGGGGCCAACGTCCTGACTTTC; cdr3_aa: CATSRDFTGAGANVLTF
j_call: TRBJ2-3; v_call: TRBV28; d_call: NA; clone_size: NA; cdr3_nt: TGTGCCAGCAGAAAAACCCAGGGGTACGCAGATACGCAGTATTTT; cdr3_aa: CASRKTQGYADTQYF
j_call: TRBJ1-3; v_call: TRBV4-1; d_call: NA; clone_size: NA; cdr3_nt: TGCGCCAGCAGCCAGGGGACAGGAAACACCATATATTTT; cdr3_aa: CASSQGTGNTIYF
j_call: TRBJ1-2; v_call: TRBV5-4; d_call: NA; clone_size: NA; cdr3_nt: TGTGCCAGCAGCGAAGGGGTGTCTACCTATGGCTACACCTTC; cdr3_aa: CASSEGVSTYGYTF
j_call: TRBJ2-1; v_call: TRBV29-1; d_call: NA; clone_size: NA; cdr3_nt: TGCAGCGTTGCGAGGGACTACAATGAGCAGTTCTTC; cdr3_aa: CSVARDYNEQFF
j_call: TRBJ1-2; v_call: TRBV27; d_call: NA; clone_size: NA; cdr3_nt: TGTGCCAGCAGTTTCTCCTCCCGGACGGGGTGGCGTGGCTACACCTTC; cdr3_aa: CASSFSSRTGWRGYTF
j_call: TRBJ2-5; v_call: TRBV10-2; d_call: TRBD2; clone_size: NA; cdr3_nt: TGCGCCAGCAGTGATTCCGGGACTAGCGGGAGGGCCTGGGAGACCCAGTACTTC; cdr3_aa: CASSDSGTSGRAWETQYF
j_call: TRBJ1-2; v_call: TRBV25-1; d_call: NA; clone_size: NA; cdr3_nt: TGTGCCAGCAGTGAACCGGGACAAGGCTATGGCTACACCTTC; cdr3_aa: CASSEPGQGYGYTF
j_call: TRBJ2-7; v_call: TRBV2; d_call: TRBD1; clone_size: NA; cdr3_nt: TGTGCCAGTAAGGGACAGCAGACCTACGAGCAGTACTTC; cdr3_aa: CASKGQQTYEQYF